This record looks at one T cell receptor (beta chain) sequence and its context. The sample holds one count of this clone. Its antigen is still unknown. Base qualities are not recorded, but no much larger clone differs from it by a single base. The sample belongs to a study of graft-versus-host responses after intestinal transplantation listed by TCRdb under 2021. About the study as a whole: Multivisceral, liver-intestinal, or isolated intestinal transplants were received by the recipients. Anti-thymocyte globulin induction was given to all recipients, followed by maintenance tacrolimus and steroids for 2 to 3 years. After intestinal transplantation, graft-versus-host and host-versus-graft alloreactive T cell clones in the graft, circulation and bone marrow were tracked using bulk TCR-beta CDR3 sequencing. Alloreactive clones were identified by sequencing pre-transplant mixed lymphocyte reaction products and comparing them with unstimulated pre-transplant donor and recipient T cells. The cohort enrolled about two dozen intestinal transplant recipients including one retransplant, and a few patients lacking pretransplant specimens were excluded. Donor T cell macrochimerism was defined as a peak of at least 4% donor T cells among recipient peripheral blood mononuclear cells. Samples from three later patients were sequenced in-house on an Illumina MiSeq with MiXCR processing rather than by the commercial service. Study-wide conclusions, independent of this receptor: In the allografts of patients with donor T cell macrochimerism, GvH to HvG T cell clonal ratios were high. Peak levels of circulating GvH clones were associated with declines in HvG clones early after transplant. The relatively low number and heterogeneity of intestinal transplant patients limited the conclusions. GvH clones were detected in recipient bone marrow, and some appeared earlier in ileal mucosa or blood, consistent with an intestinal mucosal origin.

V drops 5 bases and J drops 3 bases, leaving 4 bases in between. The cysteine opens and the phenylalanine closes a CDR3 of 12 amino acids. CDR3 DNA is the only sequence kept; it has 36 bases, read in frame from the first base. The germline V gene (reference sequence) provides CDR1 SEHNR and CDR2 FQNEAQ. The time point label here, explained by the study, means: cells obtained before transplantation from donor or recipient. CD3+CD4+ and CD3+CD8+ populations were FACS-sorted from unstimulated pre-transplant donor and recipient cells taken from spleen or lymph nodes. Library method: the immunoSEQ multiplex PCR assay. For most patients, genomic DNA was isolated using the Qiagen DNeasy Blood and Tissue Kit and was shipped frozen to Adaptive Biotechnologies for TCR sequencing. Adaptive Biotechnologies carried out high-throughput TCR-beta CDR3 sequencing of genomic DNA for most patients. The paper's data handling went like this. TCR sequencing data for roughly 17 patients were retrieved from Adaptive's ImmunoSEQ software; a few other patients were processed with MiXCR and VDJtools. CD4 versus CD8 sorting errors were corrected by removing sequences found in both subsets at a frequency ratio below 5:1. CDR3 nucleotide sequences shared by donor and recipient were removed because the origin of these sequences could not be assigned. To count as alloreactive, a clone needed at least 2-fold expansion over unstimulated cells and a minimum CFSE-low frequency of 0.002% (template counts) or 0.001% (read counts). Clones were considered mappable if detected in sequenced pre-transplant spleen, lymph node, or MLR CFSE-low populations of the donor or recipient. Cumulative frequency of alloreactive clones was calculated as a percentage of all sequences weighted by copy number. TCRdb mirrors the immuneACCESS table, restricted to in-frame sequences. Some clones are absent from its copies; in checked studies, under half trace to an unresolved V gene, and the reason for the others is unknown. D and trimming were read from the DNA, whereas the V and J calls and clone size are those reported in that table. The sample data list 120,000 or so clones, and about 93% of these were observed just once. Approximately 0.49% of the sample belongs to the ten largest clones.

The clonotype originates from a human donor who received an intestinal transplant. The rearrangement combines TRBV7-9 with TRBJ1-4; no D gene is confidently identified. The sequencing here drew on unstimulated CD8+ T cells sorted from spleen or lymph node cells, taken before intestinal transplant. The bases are TGTGCCAGCAGCCCCTCTAATGAAAAACTGTTTTTT. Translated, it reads CASSPSNEKLFF.